The rows below give T cell receptor beta chains drawn from one sample of a study of blood T cell repertoires in COVID-19. Produced via immunoSEQ multiplex PCR; TCRdb's table is partial and in-frame only. The data show some 140,000 clones, with 70% to 85% seen just once and roughly 29% held by the top ten. The sample was peripheral blood. The receptors derive from a woman aged 55-75 years with acute or convalescent COVID-19. Each CDR3 is given with its conserved first and last residue. The order of the fields is V gene, J gene, clone size, D gene, CDR3 DNA, CDR3 protein. D genes are given only for firm matches. Clone size is given for some rows only: seen once, a few or many times, or a class if the clone is expanded.

>TRBV5-5|TRBJ1-1|.|.
TGTGCCAGCAGCTTGGTCCTCACTTCGAGGGCCAACACTGAAGCTTTCTTT
CASSLVLTSRANTEAFF
>TRBV29-1|TRBJ1-2|.|TRBD1
TGCAGCGTCGCCAGACAGGGGATAACCTTCGGCTACACCTTC
CSVARQGITFGYTF
>TRBV5-1|TRBJ2-2|.|TRBD1
TGCGCCAGCAGACAGGGGTCCGGGGAGCTGTTTTTT
CASRQGSGELFF
>TRBV2|TRBJ1-2|.|TRBD1
TGTGCCAGCAGTGAAACCTGGGACAGTCGATTCTATGGCTACACCTTC
CASSETWDSRFYGYTF
>TRBV12-3/TRBV12-4|TRBJ1-1|few|.
TGTGCCAGCAGTTTGGCGGGCACTGAAGCTTTCTTT
CASSLAGTEAFF
>TRBV30|TRBJ1-2|.|TRBD1
TGTGCCTGGATCAAACCTTACAGGGGAGGAAGCTATGGCTACACCTTC
CAWIKPYRGGSYGYTF
>TRBV24-1|TRBJ2-2|.|TRBD1
TGTGCCACCAGTAGGGGACAGGGTACCGGGGAGCTGTTTTTT
CATSRGQGTGELFF
>TRBV5-1|TRBJ2-7|.|.
TGCGCCAGCAGCTTGGGTGGGGCAAATACCTACGAGCAGTACTTC
CASSLGGANTYEQYF
>TRBV6-6|TRBJ1-4|once|TRBD1
TGTGCCAGCAGTTCGGGACAGGGTTATGAAAAACTGTTTTTT
CASSSGQGYEKLFF
>TRBV29-1|TRBJ1-1|once|TRBD1
TGCAGCGTCGACAGGGGTATTGGCACTGAAGCTTTCTTT
CSVDRGIGTEAFF
>TRBV7-9|TRBJ2-7|few|.
TGTGCCAGCAGCTTATCAAGGAGCTCCTACGAGCAGTACTTC
CASSLSRSSYEQYF
>TRBV28|TRBJ1-5|.|.
TGTGCCGCAGGGTGGGGCAATCAGCCCCAGCATTTT
CAAGWGNQPQHF
>TRBV2|TRBJ2-7|.|.
TGTGCCAGCAAACAGGCAGTCGAGCAGTACTTC
CASKQAVEQYF
>TRBV5-6|TRBJ1-1|.|.
TGTGCCAGCAGCCCGGGTGGAGGGGAGGCGAAAGCTTTCTTT
CASSPGGGEAKAFF
>TRBV6-5|TRBJ1-2|.|TRBD1
TGTGCCAGCAGAACGACAGGGGTGGACTATGGCTACACCTTC
CASRTTGVDYGYTF
>TRBV18|TRBJ2-3|.|TRBD2
TGTGCCAGCTCACCGGTCCGGACTAGTTTCACAGATACGCAGTATTTT
CASSPVRTSFTDTQYF
>TRBV5-1|TRBJ1-5|.|.
TGCGCCAGCAGCTTGCAAGGGGGAATAAATCAGCCCCAGCATTTT
CASSLQGGINQPQHF
>TRBV28|TRBJ1-3|.|.
TGTGCCAGCAGTTTTCAGGATTCGCCTGTTAGGAACACCATATATTTT
CASSFQDSPVRNTIYF
>TRBV5-1|TRBJ1-4|.|.
TGCGCCAGCAGCACCGGAAGCGGAACTAATGAAAAACTGTTTTTT
CASSTGSGTNEKLFF
>TRBV9|TRBJ1-4|.|.
TGTGCCAGCAGCGTACGAGGGGGGGCGGCTGAAAAACTGTTTTTT
CASSVRGGAAEKLFF
>TRBV11-2|TRBJ1-1|.|.
TGTGCCAGCAGCATTAACGCGGGGACTGAAGCTTTCTTT
CASSINAGTEAFF
>TRBV5-1|TRBJ1-4|.|TRBD1
TGCGCCAGCAGCGCGACAGGGGGCTATGAAAAACTGTTTTTT
CASSATGGYEKLFF
>TRBV12-3/TRBV12-4|TRBJ1-1|.|.
TGTGCCAGCAGCGTCCTCCTCCCTCAAGCTTTCTTT
CASSVLLPQAFF
>TRBV5-1|TRBJ1-2|.|.
TGCGCCAGCAGCTTTGGGGGGAACTATGGCTACACCTTC
CASSFGGNYGYTF
>TRBV14|TRBJ1-3|.|.
TGTGCCAGCAGCCAAGTGACGGGTTATGGAAACACCATATATTTT
CASSQVTGYGNTIYF
>TRBV6-5|TRBJ1-4|.|TRBD1
TGTGCCAGCAGTTACAAGGGGGCGTTAACCGGACTGTTTTTT
CASSYKGALTGLFF
>TRBV21-1|TRBJ2-6|.|.
TGTGCCAGCAGCACTCCGGGCCGGGCGGAGACAGGGATAGTCTCTGGGGCCAACGTCCTGACTTTC
CASSTPGRAETGIVSGANVLTF
>TRBV5-1|TRBJ2-3|.|.
TGCGCCAGCAGCTTGGCCTTGGACTATTCATCCGATACGCAGTATTTT
CASSLALDYSSDTQYF
>TRBV7-9|TRBJ1-3|.|TRBD1
TGTGCCCCGGATAGGGACAGGACTGCTGGAAACACCATATATTTT
CAPDRDRTAGNTIYF
>TRBV7-2|TRBJ1-5|.|TRBD1
TGTGCCAGCAGCTTAGGCCCCCGACAGGGAACCCAGCATTTT
CASSLGPRQGTQHF
>TRBV3-1/TRBV3-2|TRBJ1-2|.|.
TGTGCCAGCAGCCTCCAGGCCCGGATCAACTATGGCTACACCTTC
CASSLQARINYGYTF
>TRBV2|TRBJ1-2|.|TRBD1
TGTGCCAGCAGTGAGGGACAGCGGCGGGGCTACACCTTC
CASSEGQRRGYTF
>TRBV7-2|TRBJ1-2|.|TRBD1
TGTGCCAGCAGCCTCCGACAGGGGGCGCGGGTCTATGGCTACACCTTC
CASSLRQGARVYGYTF
>TRBV5-1|TRBJ2-5|.|TRBD1
TGCGCCAGCAGCTTGGCCGGGACAGGGCCAGAGACCCAGTACTTC
CASSLAGTGPETQYF
>TRBV2|TRBJ1-2|.|.
TGTGCCAGCAGTGAGATCAGGGATGGCTACACCTTC
CASSEIRDGYTF
>TRBV30|TRBJ2-3|.|.
TGTGCCTGGAGTGGCAGGTTGAGATCAGATACGCAGTATTTT
CAWSGRLRSDTQYF
>TRBV30|TRBJ2-7|.|TRBD1
TGTGCCTGGAGGACAGGGGGGTCGGCCTACGAGCAGTACTTC
CAWRTGGSAYEQYF